One sample yielded the 22 T cell receptor beta chains listed below, sequenced in a study of OX40 agonist ivuxolimab in advanced cancers. This table comes from immunoSEQ multiplex PCR, and its TCRdb copy is limited to in-frame clones, with some not included. The sample shows tens of thousands of clones, roughly 79% of them seen only once. The sequencing here drew on CD4+ or CD8+ T cells sorted from blood, taken in a trial of the OX40 agonist ivuxolimab. The receptor source for this set is an adult with an advanced solid tumor such as melanoma, head and neck, liver or kidney cancer.

The rearrangement joins TRBV19 to TRBJ2-3; no clear D. This CDR3 contains 16 residues. Germline CDR1 LNHDA, CDR2 SQIVND (reference sequence). Trimming took off 5 bases at V and 1 base at J, with 16 bases between the two ends. The CDR3 region is CASSLFSPWGTDTQYF. The CDR3 DNA is TGTGCCAGTAGTCTGTTTAGCCCGTGGGGCACAGATACGCAGTATTTT.

The chain combines TRBV5-1 with TRBJ2-1; D not certain. Trimming left V 0 bases short and J 8 bases short, with 9 bases between. Per the germline V gene, CDR1 is SGHRS and CDR2 is YFSETQ. The CDR3 length is 13 residues. The CDR3 is CASSLADRDEQFF. In DNA form, the CDR3 reads TGCGCCAGCAGCTTGGCCGATAGAGATGAGCAGTTCTTC.

The V call is TRBV27, the J call TRBJ2-2; D unresolved. CDR3 size: 15 residues. In germline, CDR1 is MNHEY, CDR2 SMNVEV (reference sequence). Trimming took 4 bases from V and 8 from J, leaving 17 bases between them. The CDR3 DNA reads as TGTGCCAGCAGTTCCACCCCCTCAAGGGCGGGGGAGCTGTTTTTT. This sequence encodes CASSSTPSRAGELFF.

The rearrangement joins TRBV5-1 to TRBJ2-7; the D gene is possibly TRBD2 (6 bases). The CDR3 is 14 amino acids. Germline-derived CDR1 and CDR2 are SGHRS and YFSETQ. V was shortened by 1 base and J by 3 bases, with 11 bases between the two germline ends. CDR3 region: CASSLRDFFYEQYF. DNA for the CDR3: TGCGCCAGCAGCTTGCGGGACTTCTTCTACGAGCAGTACTTC.

The rearrangement links TRBV7-2 to TRBJ2-5; 7 nucleotides match TRBD2. This CDR3 has 17 residues. Germline-derived CDR1 and CDR2 are SGHTA and FQGNSA. The J segment lost 1 base and the V segment lost 6 bases, leaving 14 bases of the junction unmatched. CDR3 sequence (DNA): TGTGCCAGCAGTCCACGGGAGGTAGCGCCTGGCCAAGAGACCCAGTACTTC. It yields the protein CASSPREVAPGQETQYF.

There are a few counts of this clone. The J gene is TRBJ1-2, the V gene TRBV7-9; tentative D call: TRBD1 (5 bases). Trimming left V 5 bases short and J 3 bases short, with 10 bases between. The CDR3 has 13 residues. CDR1 is SEHNR and CDR2 is FQNEAQ in the germline V gene (reference sequence). This CDR3 is CASSPDRYYGYTF. The CDR3 region has the DNA TGTGCCAGCAGCCCCGACAGATACTATGGCTACACCTTC.

The chain couples TRBV5-1 to TRBJ1-6; D unclear. Germline V gives CDR1 SGHRS, CDR2 YFSETQ. This CDR3 has 13 amino acids. V was pared by 3 bases and J by 9 bases, with 10 bases between. In DNA, the CDR3 is TGCGCCAGCAGCTCTCGACCGGGTTCACCCCTCCACTTT. As protein: CASSSRPGSPLHF.

The rearrangement links TRBV28 to TRBJ2-7; tentative D call: TRBD2 (7 bases). V lost 8 bases, J lost 2 bases, and 13 bases lay in between. From germline, CDR1 is MDHEN and CDR2 SYDVKM. This CDR3 comprises 13 residues. CDR3 loop: CASGGGATYEQYF. DNA of the CDR3: TGTGCCAGCGGTGGGGGGGCCACCTACGAGCAGTACTTC.

This rearrangement joins TRBV6-5 to TRBJ2-7; perhaps TRBD2 as D (6 bases). The V and J ends lost 5 bases and 3 bases respectively, with 14 bases between them. CDR3 size: 14 residues. Looked up from germline, CDR1 is MNHEY and CDR2 is SVGAGI. Written as DNA, the CDR3 is TGTGCCAGCAGTCAGCCGACTAGTCTCTACGAGCAGTACTTC. This translates into CASSQPTSLYEQYF.

The chain uses TRBV7-9 and TRBJ1-1, with TRBD1 as a possible D gene (5 bases). The CDR3 spans 13 residues. The V end lost 3 bases, the J end lost 1 base, and 6 bases lay between the germline ends. Germline V lookup: CDR1 SEHNR, CDR2 FQNEAQ (reference sequence). The DNA of the CDR3 is TGTGCCAGCAGCTTTCAGGGGAACACTGAAGCTTTCTTT. Its protein product is CASSFQGNTEAFF.

J is TRBJ2-2 and V is TRBV30, with D perhaps matching TRBD2 (6 bases). Trimming cost V 1 base and J 6 bases, with 15 bases left between them. CDR3 length: 15 amino acids. Germline CDR1 reads GTSNPN; CDR2 reads SVGIG (reference sequence). This CDR3 reads CAWSGTMYLPGELFF. CDR3 coding DNA: TGTGCCTGGAGTGGGACTATGTATCTGCCCGGGGAGCTGTTTTTT.

This clone was seen only a few times. This chain uses TRBV20-1 with TRBJ1-1; D is ambiguous. This CDR3 contains 11 residues. CDR1 and CDR2 (germline): DFQATT, SNEGSKA (reference sequence). V lost 3 bases, J lost 6 bases, and 8 bases lay in between. The CDR3 DNA sequence: TGCAGTGCTAGTCCAGGCCCTGAAGCTTTCTTT. It specifies CSASPGPEAFF.

The rearrangement joins TRBV5-1 to TRBJ1-6; 7 positions agree with TRBD1. CDR1 is SGHRS, CDR2 YFSETQ, per germline. The CDR3 has 16 amino acids. The ends lost 0 bases at V and 7 bases at J; junction bases unmatched: 7. CDR3 loop: CASSLAPGQQNSPLHF. The CDR3 bases are TGCGCCAGCAGCTTGGCCCCGGGACAGCAAAATTCACCCCTCCACTTT.

The chain carries TRBV7-2 and TRBJ1-1; D call uncertain. CDR1 SGHTA and CDR2 FQGNSA come from the germline V gene. The CDR3 is made up of 13 amino acids. V was shortened by 4 bases and J by 1 base, with 7 bases between the two germline ends. The CDR3 DNA reads TGTGCCAGCAGCTCTAGACAGAACACTGAAGCTTTCTTT. The encoded protein is CASSSRQNTEAFF.

The chain is built from TRBV21-1 and TRBJ2-1; TRBD1 is the table's D call, not checked against the DNA. TRBV21-1 is noted as a pseudogene. The CDR3 consists of 14 residues. CDR3 amino acids: CASSSPDRNNEQFF. The CDR3 DNA reads as TGTGCCAGCAGCAGCCCTGACAGAAACAATGAGCAGTTCTTC.

V is TRBV5-4 and J is TRBJ2-1, with D tentatively TRBD2 (5 bases). The CDR3 spans 14 residues. V was cut by 4 bases and J by 5 bases, with 13 bases left in between. Germline V CDR1 and CDR2: SGHNT, YYREEE (reference sequence). CDR3 protein: CASSRKSGDNEQFF. Written as DNA, the CDR3 is TGTGCCAGCAGCCGGAAGAGCGGCGACAATGAGCAGTTCTTC.

V usage is TRBV18 and J usage is TRBJ2-1; 14 bases are shared with TRBD2. Germline CDR1 and CDR2: KGHSH and LQKENI. V gave up 6 bases and J gave up 5 bases; unmatched junction bases: 6. The CDR3 has 16 residues. In DNA, the CDR3 is TGTGCCAGCTCCGGGCGACTAGCGGGAGGGAACAATGAGCAGTTCTTC. This codes for CASSGRLAGGNNEQFF.

The chain is built from TRBV18 and TRBJ1-5, with D hard to call. CDR1 is KGHSH and CDR2 is LQKENI in the germline V gene. The CDR3 runs to 15 residues. Trimming cost V 3 bases and J 0 bases, with 9 bases left between them. CDR3 DNA sequence: TGTGCCAGCTCACCGGCCCGAAATAGCAATCAGCCCCAGCATTTT. Translated: CASSPARNSNQPQHF.

This clone was detected only once. The CDR3 reads CASSFLSGNTIYF. The CDR3 DNA is TGTGCCAGCAGCTTTCTGAGTGGAAACACCATATATTTT. The rearrangement uses TRBV7-2 and TRBJ1-3; D unresolved. Germline CDR1 SGHTA, CDR2 FQGNSA. V gave up 3 bases and J gave up 3 bases, with 6 bases separating them. The CDR3 covers 13 residues.

The chain is built from TRBV19 and TRBJ1-5; D remains unclear. This CDR3 region has 15 residues. V was trimmed by 6 bases and J by 2 bases, leaving 14 bases between them. In germline, CDR1 is LNHDA, CDR2 SQIVND (reference sequence). The CDR3 region has the DNA TGTGCCAGTAGAAGTATAACCCTGGGCAATCAGCCCCAGCATTTT. It encodes CASRSITLGNQPQHF.

This clone has a handful of counts. The rearrangement links TRBV5-1 to TRBJ2-3; 10 bases line up with TRBD2. J was trimmed by 2 bases and V by 0 bases; bases with no gene match: 3. CDR1 and CDR2 from the germline V gene are SGHRS and YFSETQ. This CDR3 has 16 residues. The CDR3 spells CASSLATSGVTDTQYF. The CDR3 coding sequence is TGCGCCAGCAGCTTGGCCACTAGCGGGGTCACAGATACGCAGTATTTT. Based on the CDR3 plus reference TRBV5-1 and TRBJ2-3, the full variable domain is KAGVTQTPRYLIKTRGQQVTLSCSPISGHRSVSWYQQTPGQGLQFLFEYFSETQRNKGNFPGRFSGRQFSNSRSEMNVSTLELGDSALYLCASSLATSGVTDTQYFGPGTRLTVL.

This clone occurred a few times. The V and J genes are TRBV15 and TRBJ1-2, with a possible D match to TRBD1 (6 bases). In germline, CDR1 is LNHNV, CDR2 YYDKDF (reference sequence). With 0 bases removed from V and 7 bases from J, the gap between germline ends came to 12 bases. The CDR3 runs 14 residues. The CDR3: CATSRDQGRSGYTF. The CDR3 coding sequence is TGTGCCACCAGCAGAGACCAGGGGAGATCTGGCTACACCTTC. Full variable domain (missing parts from reference TRBV15 and TRBJ1-2): DAMVIQNPRYQVTQFGKPVTLSCSQTLNHNVMYWYQQKSSQAPKLLFHYYDKDFNNEADTPDNFQSRRPNTSFCFLDIRSPGLGDTAMYLCATSRDQGRSGYTFGSGTRLTVV.